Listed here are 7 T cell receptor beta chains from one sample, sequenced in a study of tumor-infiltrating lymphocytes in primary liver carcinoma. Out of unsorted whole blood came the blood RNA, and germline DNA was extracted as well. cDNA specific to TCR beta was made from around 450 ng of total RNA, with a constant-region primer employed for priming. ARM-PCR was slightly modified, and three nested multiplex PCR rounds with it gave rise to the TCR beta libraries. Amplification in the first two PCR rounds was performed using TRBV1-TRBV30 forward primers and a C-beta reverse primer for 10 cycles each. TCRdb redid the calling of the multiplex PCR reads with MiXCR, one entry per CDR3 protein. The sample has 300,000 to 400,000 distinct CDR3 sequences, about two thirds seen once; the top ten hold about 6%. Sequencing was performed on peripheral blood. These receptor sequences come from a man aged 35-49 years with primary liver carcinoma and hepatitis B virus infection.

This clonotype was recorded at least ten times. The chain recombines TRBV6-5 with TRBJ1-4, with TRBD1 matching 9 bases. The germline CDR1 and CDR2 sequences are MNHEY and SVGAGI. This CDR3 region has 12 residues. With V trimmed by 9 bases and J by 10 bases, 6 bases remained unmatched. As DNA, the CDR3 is TGTGCCAGTCGGGACAGGGTCGGAAAACTGTTTTTT. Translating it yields CASRDRVGKLFF.

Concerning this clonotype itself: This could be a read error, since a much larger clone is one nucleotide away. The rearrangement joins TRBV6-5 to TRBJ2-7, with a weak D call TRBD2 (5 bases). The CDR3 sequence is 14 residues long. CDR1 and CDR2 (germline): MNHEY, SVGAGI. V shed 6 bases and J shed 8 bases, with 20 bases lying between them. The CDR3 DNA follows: TGTGCCAGCAGGCCCACTAGGTGGGTGAGCAAGCAGTACTTC. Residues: CASRPTRWVSKQYF.

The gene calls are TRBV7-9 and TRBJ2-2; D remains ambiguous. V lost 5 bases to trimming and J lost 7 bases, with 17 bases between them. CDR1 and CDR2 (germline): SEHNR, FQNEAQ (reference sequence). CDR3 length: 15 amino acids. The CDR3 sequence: CASSPPTSVDGELFF. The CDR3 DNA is TGTGCCAGCAGCCCCCCCACATCCGTCGACGGGGAGCTGTTTTTT.

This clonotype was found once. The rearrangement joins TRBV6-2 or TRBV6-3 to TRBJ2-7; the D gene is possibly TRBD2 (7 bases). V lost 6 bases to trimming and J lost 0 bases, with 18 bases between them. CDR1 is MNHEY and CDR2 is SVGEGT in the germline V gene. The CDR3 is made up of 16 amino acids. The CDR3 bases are TGTGCCAGCAGCCTTGGGGGGGGGCCGAGCTCCTACGAGCAGTACTTC. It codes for CASSLGGGPSSYEQYF.

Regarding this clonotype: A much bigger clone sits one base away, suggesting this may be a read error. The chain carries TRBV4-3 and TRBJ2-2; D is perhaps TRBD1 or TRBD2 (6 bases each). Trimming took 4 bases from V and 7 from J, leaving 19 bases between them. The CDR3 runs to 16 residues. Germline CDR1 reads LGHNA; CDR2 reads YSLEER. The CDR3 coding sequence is TGCGCCAGCAGCCGAGGGGGGTCAGGGGAGATCGGGGAGCTGTTTTTT. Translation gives CASSRGGSGEIGELFF.

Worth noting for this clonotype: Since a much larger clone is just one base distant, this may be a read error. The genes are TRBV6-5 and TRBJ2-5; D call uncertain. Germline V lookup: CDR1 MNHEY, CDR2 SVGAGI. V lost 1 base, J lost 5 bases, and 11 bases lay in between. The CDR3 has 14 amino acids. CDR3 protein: CASSYYDGPETQYF. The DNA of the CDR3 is TGTGCCAGCAGTTACTACGACGGTCCCGAGACCCAGTACTTC.

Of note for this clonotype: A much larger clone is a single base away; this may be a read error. The chain's CDR3 is CATTTREHNSYEQYF. Written as DNA, the CDR3 is TGTGCCACCACTACTAGGGAACACAACTCCTACGAGCAGTACTTC. V gene TRBV6-1 combines with J gene TRBJ2-7, with TRBD2 as a possible D gene (5 bases). V lost 10 bases and J 0 bases, leaving 19 bases between the germline ends. CDR1 and CDR2 from the germline V gene are MNHNS and SASEGT. The CDR3 consists of 15 residues.